Shown below are 21 T cell receptor beta chains from a single sample sequenced in a study of OX40 agonist ivuxolimab in advanced cancers. Repertoires were generated with immunoSEQ multiplex PCR, while TCRdb's copy carries only in-frame clones and drops some. In the table there are roughly 65,000 clones, roughly nine tenths of which are singletons. The sequences come from CD4+ or CD8+ T cells sorted from blood, collected in a trial of the OX40 agonist ivuxolimab. These receptors originate from an adult with an advanced solid tumor such as melanoma, head and neck, liver or kidney cancer.

The genes are TRBV28 and TRBJ2-7; D may be TRBD1 (6 bases). V was shortened by 5 bases and J by 5 bases, with 16 bases between the two germline ends. CDR3 size: 14 residues. CDR1 is MDHEN and CDR2 is SYDVKM in the germline V gene. The CDR3, as DNA: TGTGCCAGCAGTCCCCAGGGAGAGGGGGACGAGCAGTACTTC. Translating it yields CASSPQGEGDEQYF.

The chain carries TRBV5-6 and TRBJ1-2; D remains unclear. V lost 4 bases and J lost 6, with 22 bases in between. Germline lookup yields CDR1 SGHDT and CDR2 YYEEEE. This CDR3 spans 16 amino acids. CDR3 nucleotide sequence: TGTGCCAGCAGCCCCATAGGTCGGGTCACGGAGGATGGCTACACCTTC. Encoded protein: CASSPIGRVTEDGYTF.

The DNA of the CDR3 is TGCGCCAGCAGCTTGCTTCAGAATAGCGGTGGTTACGAGCAGTACTTC. Its protein product is CASSLLQNSGGYEQYF. V is TRBV5-1 and J is TRBJ2-7; D possibly corresponds to TRBD2 (6 bases). Trimming shortened V by 1 base and J by 4 bases, and 18 bases separated the two germline ends. The germline V gene encodes CDR1 SGHRS and CDR2 YFSETQ. The CDR3 covers 16 residues.

The gene calls are TRBV20-1 and TRBJ2-7; possible D gene TRBD2, 5 bases. The ends were cut back, 5 bases at V and 6 bases at J, with 8 bases in the middle. Per germline, CDR1 DFQATT and CDR2 SNEGSKA (reference sequence). The length of the CDR3 is 10 residues. This CDR3 is CSASTSEQYF. For the CDR3, the DNA is TGCAGTGCTTCCACTAGCGAGCAGTACTTC.

Written as DNA, the CDR3 is TGTGCCAGCAGTTTAGATCTAGCGGGAAACTCCTACAATGAGCAGTTCTTC. It translates to CASSLDLAGNSYNEQFF. The V and J genes are TRBV27 and TRBJ2-1; 9 nucleotides line up with TRBD2. V trimming: 2 bases; J trimming: 0 bases; junction bases outside the gene matches: 5. Per germline, CDR1 MNHEY and CDR2 SMNVEV (reference sequence). CDR3 length: 17 amino acids.

This clone showed up just a few times. The gene calls are TRBV4-2 and TRBJ2-3; 7 bases map to TRBD1. The CDR3 is 16 residues long. The germline V gene encodes CDR1 LGHNA and CDR2 YNFKEQ. Trimming removed 1 base from V and 1 base from J; junction bases left unmatched: 5. This chain's CDR3 is CASSQAAGQGTDTQYF. The CDR3 DNA is TGTGCCAGCAGCCAAGCGGCCGGACAGGGCACAGATACGCAGTATTTT.

The count of this clone is one. The rearrangement uses TRBV10-3 and TRBJ1-5; no reliable D call. The V end was cut by 0 bases, the J end by 5 bases, with 5 bases between. This CDR3 has 13 residues. Germline V gene data show CDR1 as ENHRY and CDR2 as SYGVKD. CDR3 coding DNA: TGTGCCATCAGTGAGTCTAAGGATCAGCCCCAGCATTTT. Translating it yields CAISESKDQPQHF.

J is TRBJ2-1 and V is TRBV2; possible D gene TRBD1, 6 bases. V was clipped by 6 bases and J by 7 bases, with 10 bases between them. This CDR3 contains 12 residues. Germline CDR1 reads SNHLY; CDR2 reads FYNNEI. In nucleotides, the CDR3 is TGTGCCAGCAGGGCGGACAGAAATGAGCAGTTCTTC. Translated, it gives CASRADRNEQFF.

The J gene is TRBJ2-7, the V gene TRBV7-3; 10 bases line up with TRBD1. The CDR3 runs 15 residues. The junction had 6 bases not matched to a gene; V was cut back by 5 bases and J by 2 bases. The germline V gene encodes CDR1 SGHTA and CDR2 FQGTGA. CDR3: CASSPTGTGAYEQYF. In nucleotides, the CDR3 is TGTGCCAGCAGCCCAACCGGGACAGGGGCCTACGAGCAGTACTTC.

V gene TRBV5-4 combines with J gene TRBJ2-7; a possible D gene is TRBD2 (6 bases). The CDR3 sequence is 14 residues long. Trimming took 0 bases from V and 0 from J, leaving 7 bases between them. The V gene's germline CDR1 is SGHNT and CDR2 YYREEE (reference sequence). The CDR3 DNA reads as TGTGCCAGCAGCTTGGTGGGGGGCTCCTACGAGCAGTACTTC. This gives the protein CASSLVGGSYEQYF.

The V gene is TRBV15, the J gene TRBJ1-2; 7 nucleotides line up with TRBD1. Germline V gives CDR1 LNHNV, CDR2 YYDKDF (reference sequence). This CDR3 is built from 15 residues. J gave up 3 bases and V 4 bases, and 8 bases lay outside the gene matches. For the CDR3, the DNA is TGTGCCACCAGCATCGTGAGGGGGCAGGACTATGGCTACACCTTC. Amino acids: CATSIVRGQDYGYTF.

The chain has TRBV10-1 and TRBJ2-3; unclear D gene. V was trimmed by 6 bases and J by 3 bases, leaving 1 base between them. Per the germline V gene, CDR1 is WNHNN and CDR2 is SYGVQD (reference sequence). The CDR3 covers 10 residues. The CDR3 nucleotides read TGCGCCAGCAGGACAGATACGCAGTATTTT. Its translation is CASRTDTQYF.

This clone appeared a single time. The rearrangement links TRBV30 to TRBJ1-5, with unresolved D. CDR1 is GTSNPN and CDR2 is SVGIG in the germline V gene (reference sequence). V gave up 2 bases and J gave up 2 bases, with 10 bases separating them. The CDR3 extends over 14 amino acids. CDR3 coding DNA: TGTGCCTGGAGTTCTTCAGGCCGCAATCAGCCCCAGCATTTT. This gives the protein CAWSSSGRNQPQHF. The complete variable domain, with remaining parts taken from reference TRBV30 and TRBJ1-5, reads SQTIHQWPATLVQPVGSPLSLECTVEGTSNPNLYWYRQAAGRGLQLLFYSVGIGQISSEVPQNLSASRPQDRQFILSSKKLLLSDSGFYLCAWSSSGRNQPQHFGDGTRLSIL.

V gene TRBV11-2 combines with J gene TRBJ2-7, with 10 bases identical to TRBD2. The CDR3 covers 17 residues. Germline CDR1 is SGHAT and CDR2 is FQNNGV. The J segment lost 4 bases and the V segment lost 5 bases, leaving 14 bases of the junction unmatched. This CDR3 is CASSQEVLASGRYEQYF. As DNA, the CDR3 is TGTGCCAGCAGCCAAGAGGTCTTGGCTAGCGGGAGATACGAGCAGTACTTC.

The chain joins TRBV10-3 to TRBJ1-5, with D perhaps TRBD1 (5 bases). The CDR3 consists of 14 residues. Germline-derived CDR1 and CDR2 are ENHRY and SYGVKD. Trimming removed 0 bases at V and 6 bases at J, with 9 bases between. CDR3 residues: CAISESGGGQPQHF. CDR3 bases: TGTGCCATCAGTGAGTCGGGGGGGGGTCAGCCCCAGCATTTT.

This chain links TRBV7-9 with TRBJ2-2; D gene uncertain. From germline, CDR1 is SEHNR and CDR2 FQNEAQ (reference sequence). The CDR3 totals 15 residues. Trimming removed 1 base from V and 5 bases from J, with 11 bases in between. The CDR3 DNA reads as TGTGCCAGCAGCTTAGGGCTCGCTGTTACCGGGGAGCTGTTTTTT. It translates to CASSLGLAVTGELFF. Based on the CDR3 plus reference TRBV7-9 and TRBJ2-2, the full variable domain is DTGVSQNPRHKITKRGQNVTFRCDPISEHNRLYWYRQTLGQGPEFLTYFQNEAQLEKSRLLSDRFSAERPKGSFSTLEIQRTEQGDSAMYLCASSLGLAVTGELFFGEGSRLTVL.

The chain is built from TRBV6-5 and TRBJ1-4; D not certain. The V end lost 6 bases, the J end lost 2 bases, and 10 bases lay between the germline ends. CDR1 and CDR2 from the germline V gene are MNHEY and SVGAGI. The CDR3 has 14 amino acids. The CDR3 region is CASSPSSTNEKLFF. In DNA, the CDR3 is TGTGCCAGCAGCCCGTCCTCGACTAATGAAAAACTGTTTTTT.

This clone was detected only a few times. V gene TRBV5-1 combines with J gene TRBJ1-1, with 8 bases that match TRBD1. The CDR3 runs to 16 residues. V lost 2 bases to trimming and J lost 0 bases; unmatched junction nucleotides: 6. Germline assignment: CDR1 SGHRS and CDR2 YFSETQ. The CDR3 here is CASSLIRTGMNTEAFF. The DNA of the CDR3 is TGCGCCAGCAGCTTAATTAGGACAGGGATGAACACTGAAGCTTTCTTT.

The chain couples TRBV9 to TRBJ1-5; TRBD1 might be the D (6 bases). Germline values: CDR1 SGDLS, CDR2 YYNGEE. This CDR3 is 14 amino acids long. V was shortened by 4 bases and J by 4 bases, with 12 bases between the two germline ends. CDR3 protein: CASSLLGGNQPQHF. The CDR3 DNA is TGTGCCAGCAGCCTTTTAGGGGGAAATCAGCCCCAGCATTTT.

The J gene is TRBJ2-7, the V gene TRBV9; D not certain. V lost 0 bases to trimming and J lost 1 base, with 8 bases between them. CDR3 length: 14 residues. CDR1 SGDLS and CDR2 YYNGEE come from the germline V gene. The CDR3 bases are TGTGCCAGCAGCGTAGGGACGCTATCCTACGAGCAGTACTTC. The encoded protein is CASSVGTLSYEQYF.

The J gene is TRBJ1-6, the V gene TRBV6-5, with 8 positions matching TRBD1. The CDR3 is 14 residues long. Looked up from germline, CDR1 is MNHEY and CDR2 is SVGAGI. J lost 12 bases, V lost 6 bases, and 10 bases had no gene match. This CDR3 is CASSSGTGGVPLHF. CDR3 nucleotide sequence: TGTGCCAGCAGCTCTGGGACAGGAGGCGTACCCCTCCACTTT.